A selection of T cell receptor beta chains follows, all from one sample in a study of blood T cell repertoires in COVID-19. Libraries were prepared by immunoSEQ multiplex PCR; TCRdb keeps only in-frame clonotypes and omits some of them. The sample yields more than 200,000 clones, around nine tenths seen once. Material for sequencing was PBMCs or T cells enriched from blood (not recorded which). These receptors were taken from a woman aged 50 to 60 who had recovered from COVID-19. Both conserved end residues are trimmed from each CDR3. The order of the fields is V gene, J gene, CDR3 protein.

TRBV18	TRBJ2-1	ASSFGLAGIYNEQF
TRBV7-8	TRBJ2-5	ASSFRVRETQY
TRBV19	TRBJ2-7	ASRPGLAGARWYEQY
TRBV30	TRBJ2-1	AWSGRVEVQF
TRBV2	TRBJ2-7	ASSEIHSDEQY
TRBV7-9	TRBJ2-1	ASSLGRERYNEQF
TRBV28	TRBJ2-5	ASSSAGQGFQETQY
TRBV4-3	TRBJ2-1	ASSQEWGRVNEQF
TRBV2	TRBJ1-3	ASSEAGQAGNTIY
TRBV10-2	TRBJ2-3	AGIKQGAGLTDTQY
TRBV6-5	TRBJ2-1	ASRGSGSENEQF
TRBV12-3/TRBV12-4	TRBJ2-7	ASSFGSGKY
TRBV7-2	TRBJ2-5	ASSFVGGKETQY
TRBV5-1	TRBJ1-2	ASSSGTGGWGYT
TRBV7-3	TRBJ2-3	ASSLMGGTSGRAADTQY
TRBV6-5	TRBJ2-2	AIKTGANTGELF
TRBV18	TRBJ1-5	ASSPSGNQPQH
TRBV19	TRBJ1-4	ASSAVTGTGDEKLF
TRBV10-3	TRBJ2-2	ATQALAVQNTGELF
TRBV19	TRBJ2-3	ASSSAGGIDTQY
TRBV4-1	TRBJ1-4	ASSQKTLSGLF
TRBV28	TRBJ1-4	ASVTGGAREKLF
TRBV5-1	TRBJ2-3	ASSLVTDTQY
TRBV9	TRBJ1-2	ASSVGGSSNYGYT
TRBV6-4	TRBJ2-2	ASSDSLAAEAGELF
TRBV5-1	TRBJ1-3	ASKLSGNSGNTIY
TRBV28	TRBJ1-2	ASTHRTGDYGYT
TRBV10-3	TRBJ1-1	AIGRKDRVNTEAF
TRBV28	TRBJ1-2	ASTTGHYGYT
TRBV30	TRBJ2-3	AWRGLAERDAQY
TRBV6-1	TRBJ2-1	ASSEEVGGSYNEQF
TRBV4-1	TRBJ2-4	ASSHQTGGLIGAKNIQY
TRBV5-1	TRBJ1-1	ASSFSGGAATEAF
TRBV30	TRBJ1-5	AWSVTGFQPQH
TRBV11-3	TRBJ2-2	ASSATDANTGELF
TRBV5-1	TRBJ2-5	ASSPGGVPETQY
TRBV30	TRBJ2-1	AWRRGLAGYNEQF
TRBV7-6	TRBJ2-1	ASSPLQGSSYNEQF
TRBV3-1/TRBV3-2	TRBJ1-2	ASSPGQGNYGYT
TRBV27	TRBJ1-1	ASSLIYVGGDTEAF
TRBV30	TRBJ2-2	AWSLAVNTGELF
TRBV6-5	TRBJ1-5	ASNGQGKIEPQH
TRBV4-1	TRBJ2-2	ASSQGALGGELF
TRBV14	TRBJ2-4	ASSPLAKNIQY
TRBV10-3	TRBJ1-2	AISESGSHSYGYT
TRBV3-1/TRBV3-2	TRBJ2-6	ASSQVGQGSRSGANVLT
TRBV19	TRBJ2-2	ASSIRQGYTGELF